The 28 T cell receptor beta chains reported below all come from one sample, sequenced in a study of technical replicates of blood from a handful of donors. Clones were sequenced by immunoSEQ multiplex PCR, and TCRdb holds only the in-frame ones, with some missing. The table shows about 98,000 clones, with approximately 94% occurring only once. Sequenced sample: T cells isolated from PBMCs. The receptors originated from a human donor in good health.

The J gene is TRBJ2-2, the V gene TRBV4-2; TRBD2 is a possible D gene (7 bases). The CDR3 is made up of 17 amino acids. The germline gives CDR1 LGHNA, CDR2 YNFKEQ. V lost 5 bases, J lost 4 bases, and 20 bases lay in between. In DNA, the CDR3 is TGTGCCAGCAGCGCCGAAGCGGGATTAGGGGGCACCGGGGAGCTGTTTTTT. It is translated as CASSAEAGLGGTGELFF.

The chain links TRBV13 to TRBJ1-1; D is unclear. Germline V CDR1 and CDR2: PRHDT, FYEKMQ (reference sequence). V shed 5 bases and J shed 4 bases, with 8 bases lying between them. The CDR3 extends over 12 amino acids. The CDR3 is CASSAGITEAFF. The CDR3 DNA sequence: TGTGCCAGCAGCGCGGGAATCACTGAAGCTTTCTTT.

CDR3 sequence reads: CASSLSGDEQFF. The CDR3 bases are TGTGCCAGCAGCCTATCGGGAGATGAGCAGTTCTTC. The chain recombines TRBV7-9 with TRBJ2-1; possibly TRBD2 for D (6 bases). The CDR3 length is 12 residues. Germline CDR1 and CDR2: SEHNR and FQNEAQ (reference sequence). V lost 5 bases, J lost 8 bases, and 10 bases lay in between.

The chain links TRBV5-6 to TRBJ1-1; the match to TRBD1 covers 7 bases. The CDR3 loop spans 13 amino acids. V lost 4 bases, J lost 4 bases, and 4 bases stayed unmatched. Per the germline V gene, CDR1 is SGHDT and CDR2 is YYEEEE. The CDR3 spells CASSPSGGTEAFF. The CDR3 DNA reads TGTGCCAGCAGCCCGTCAGGGGGCACTGAAGCTTTCTTT. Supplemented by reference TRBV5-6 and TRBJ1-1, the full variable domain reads DAGVTQSPTHLIKTRGQQVTLRCSPKSGHDTVSWYQQALGQGPQFIFQYYEEEERQRGNFPDRFSGHQFPNYSSELNVNALLLGDSALYLCASSPSGGTEAFFGQGTRLTVV.

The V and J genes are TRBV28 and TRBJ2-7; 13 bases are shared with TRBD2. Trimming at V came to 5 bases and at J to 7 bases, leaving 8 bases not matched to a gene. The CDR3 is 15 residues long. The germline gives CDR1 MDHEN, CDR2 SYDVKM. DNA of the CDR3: TGTGCCAGCAGTAGGGGGACTAGCGGGATACCTGAGCAGTACTTC. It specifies CASSRGTSGIPEQYF. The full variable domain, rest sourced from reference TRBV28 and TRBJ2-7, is DVKVTQSSRYLVKRTGEKVFLECVQDMDHENMFWYRQDPGLGLRLIYFSYDVKMKEKGDIPEGYSVSREKKERFSLILESASTNQTSMYLCASSRGTSGIPEQYFGPGTRLTVT.

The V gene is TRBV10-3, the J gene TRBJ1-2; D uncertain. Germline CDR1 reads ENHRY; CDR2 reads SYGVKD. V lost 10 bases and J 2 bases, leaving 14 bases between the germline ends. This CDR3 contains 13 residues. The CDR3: CATGVGYNYGYTF. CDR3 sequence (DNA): TGTGCCACCGGGGTGGGGTACAACTATGGCTACACCTTC.

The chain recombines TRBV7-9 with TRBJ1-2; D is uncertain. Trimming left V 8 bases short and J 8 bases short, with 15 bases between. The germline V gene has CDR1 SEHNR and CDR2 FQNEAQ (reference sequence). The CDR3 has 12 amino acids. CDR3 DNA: TGTGCCAGCTTGGGCACGGTCGAGGGCTACACCTTC. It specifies CASLGTVEGYTF.

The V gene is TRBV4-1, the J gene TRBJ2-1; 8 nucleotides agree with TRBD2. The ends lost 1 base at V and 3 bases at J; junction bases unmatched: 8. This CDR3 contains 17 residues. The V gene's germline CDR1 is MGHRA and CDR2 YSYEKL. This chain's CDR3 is CASSQVPLADFYNEQFF. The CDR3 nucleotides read TGCGCCAGCAGCCAAGTGCCACTAGCGGACTTCTACAATGAGCAGTTCTTC.

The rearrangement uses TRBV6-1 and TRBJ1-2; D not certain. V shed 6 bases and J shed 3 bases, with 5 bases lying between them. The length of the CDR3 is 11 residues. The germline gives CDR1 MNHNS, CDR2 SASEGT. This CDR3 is CASSGDYGYTF. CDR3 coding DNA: TGTGCCAGCAGCGGTGACTATGGCTACACCTTC.

CDR3 sequence reads: CASSYGGTQYF. The CDR3 DNA sequence: TGTGCCAGCAGTTACGGTGGGACCCAGTACTTC. The V and J genes are TRBV6-1 and TRBJ2-5; unclear D gene. V was pared by 5 bases and J by 7 bases, with 8 bases between. In germline, CDR1 is MNHNS, CDR2 SASEGT. CDR3 length: 11 amino acids.

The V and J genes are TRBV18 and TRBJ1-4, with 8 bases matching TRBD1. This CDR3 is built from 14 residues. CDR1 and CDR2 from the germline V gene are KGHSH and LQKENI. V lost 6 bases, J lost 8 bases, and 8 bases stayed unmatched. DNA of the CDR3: TGTGCCAGCTCGTACGGACAGGGCGACGAAAAACTGTTTTTT. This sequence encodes CASSYGQGDEKLFF.

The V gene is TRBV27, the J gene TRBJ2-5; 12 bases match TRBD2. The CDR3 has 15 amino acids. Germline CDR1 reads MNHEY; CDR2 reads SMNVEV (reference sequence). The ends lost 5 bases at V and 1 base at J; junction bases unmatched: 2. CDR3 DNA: TGTGCCAGCAGTCGACTAGCGGGGGCCCAAGAGACCCAGTACTTC. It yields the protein CASSRLAGAQETQYF.

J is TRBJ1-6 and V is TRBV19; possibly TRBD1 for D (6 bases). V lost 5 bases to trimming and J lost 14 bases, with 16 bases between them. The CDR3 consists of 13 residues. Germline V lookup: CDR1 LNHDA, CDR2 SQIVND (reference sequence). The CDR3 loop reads CASSLQGFGTLHF. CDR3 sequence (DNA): TGTGCCAGTAGTCTTCAGGGGTTCGGCACCCTCCACTTT.

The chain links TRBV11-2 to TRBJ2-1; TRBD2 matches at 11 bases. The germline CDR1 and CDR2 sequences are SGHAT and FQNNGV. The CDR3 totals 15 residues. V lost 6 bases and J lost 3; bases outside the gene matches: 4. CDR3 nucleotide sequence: TGTGCCAGCAGTTTAACTAGCGGGGGCTACAATGAGCAGTTCTTC. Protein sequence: CASSLTSGGYNEQFF.

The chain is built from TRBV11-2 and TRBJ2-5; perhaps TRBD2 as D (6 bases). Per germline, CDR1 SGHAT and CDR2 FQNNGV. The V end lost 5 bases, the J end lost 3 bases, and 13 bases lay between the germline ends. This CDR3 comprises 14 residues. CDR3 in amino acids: CASSASSAKETQYF. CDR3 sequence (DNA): TGTGCCAGCAGCGCTTCTAGCGCTAAAGAGACCCAGTACTTC.

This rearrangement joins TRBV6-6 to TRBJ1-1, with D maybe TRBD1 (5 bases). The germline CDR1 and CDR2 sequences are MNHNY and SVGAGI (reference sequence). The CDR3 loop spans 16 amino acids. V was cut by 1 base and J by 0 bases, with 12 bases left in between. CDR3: CASSYFDDRMNTEAFF. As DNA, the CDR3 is TGTGCCAGCAGTTACTTTGACGACAGAATGAACACTGAAGCTTTCTTT.

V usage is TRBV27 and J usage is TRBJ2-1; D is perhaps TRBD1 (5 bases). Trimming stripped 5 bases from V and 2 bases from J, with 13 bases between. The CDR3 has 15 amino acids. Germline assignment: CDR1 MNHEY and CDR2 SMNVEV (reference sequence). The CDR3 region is CASSPTGWAYNEQFF. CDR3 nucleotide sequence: TGTGCCAGCAGTCCCACAGGATGGGCCTACAATGAGCAGTTCTTC.

CDR3 sequence: CASSLGLPGQGFSGANVLTF. CDR3 sequence (DNA): TGTGCCAGCAGTTTAGGGCTACCGGGACAGGGTTTCTCTGGGGCCAACGTCCTGACTTTC. The chain carries TRBV28 and TRBJ2-6, with 9 positions matching TRBD1. This CDR3 is 20 amino acids long. V was clipped by 2 bases and J by 0 bases; unmatched bases: 11. Germline V gene sequence: CDR1 MDHEN, CDR2 SYDVKM.

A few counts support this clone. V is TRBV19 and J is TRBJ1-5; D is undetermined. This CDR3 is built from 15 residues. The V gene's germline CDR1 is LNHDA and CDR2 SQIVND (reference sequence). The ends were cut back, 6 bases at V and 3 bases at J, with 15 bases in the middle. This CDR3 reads CASRISNMPNQPQHF. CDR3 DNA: TGTGCCAGTAGGATATCGAACATGCCCAATCAGCCCCAGCATTTT.

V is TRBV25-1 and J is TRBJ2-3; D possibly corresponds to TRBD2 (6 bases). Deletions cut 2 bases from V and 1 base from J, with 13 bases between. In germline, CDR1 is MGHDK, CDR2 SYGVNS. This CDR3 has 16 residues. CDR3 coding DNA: TGTGCCAGCAGTGAACCCCTGGGGACTGGCACAGATACGCAGTATTTT. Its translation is CASSEPLGTGTDTQYF.

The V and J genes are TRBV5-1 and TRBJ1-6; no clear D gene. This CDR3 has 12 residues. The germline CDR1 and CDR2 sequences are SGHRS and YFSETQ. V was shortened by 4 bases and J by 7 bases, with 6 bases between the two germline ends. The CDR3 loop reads CASSAENSPLHF. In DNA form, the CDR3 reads TGCGCCAGCAGCGCCGAGAATTCACCCCTCCACTTT.

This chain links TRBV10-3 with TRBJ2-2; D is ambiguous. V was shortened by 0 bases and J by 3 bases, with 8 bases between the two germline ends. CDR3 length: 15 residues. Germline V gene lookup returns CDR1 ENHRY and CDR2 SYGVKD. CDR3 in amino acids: CAISESRLDTGELFF. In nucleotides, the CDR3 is TGTGCCATCAGTGAGTCAAGACTCGACACCGGGGAGCTGTTTTTT.

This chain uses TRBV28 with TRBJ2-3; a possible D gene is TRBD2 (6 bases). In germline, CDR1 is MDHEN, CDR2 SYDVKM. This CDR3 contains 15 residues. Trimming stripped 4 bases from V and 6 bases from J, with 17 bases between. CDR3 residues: CASSWRATTRDTQYF. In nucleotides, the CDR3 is TGTGCCAGCAGTTGGAGGGCTACGACAAGGGATACGCAGTATTTT. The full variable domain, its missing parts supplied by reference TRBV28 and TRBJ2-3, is DVKVTQSSRYLVKRTGEKVFLECVQDMDHENMFWYRQDPGLGLRLIYFSYDVKMKEKGDIPEGYSVSREKKERFSLILESASTNQTSMYLCASSWRATTRDTQYFGPGTRLTVL.

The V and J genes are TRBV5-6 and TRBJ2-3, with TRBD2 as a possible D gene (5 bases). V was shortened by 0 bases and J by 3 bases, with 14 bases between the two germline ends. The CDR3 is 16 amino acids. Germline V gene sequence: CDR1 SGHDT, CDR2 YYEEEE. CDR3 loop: CASSLDRGVGTDTQYF. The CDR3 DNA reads TGTGCCAGCAGCTTGGATCGGGGAGTGGGGACAGATACGCAGTATTTT.

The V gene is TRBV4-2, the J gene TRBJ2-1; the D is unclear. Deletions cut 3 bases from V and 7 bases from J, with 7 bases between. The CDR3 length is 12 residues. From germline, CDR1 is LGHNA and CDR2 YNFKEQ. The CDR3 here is CASSQHGNEQFF. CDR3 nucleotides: TGTGCCAGCAGCCAGCACGGGAATGAGCAGTTCTTC.

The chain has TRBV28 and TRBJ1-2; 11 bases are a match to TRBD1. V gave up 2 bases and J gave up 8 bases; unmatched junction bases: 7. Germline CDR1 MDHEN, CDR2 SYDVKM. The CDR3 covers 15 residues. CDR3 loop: CASSLGGQGVYGYTF. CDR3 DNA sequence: TGTGCCAGCAGTTTAGGGGGACAGGGGGTCTACGGCTACACCTTC.

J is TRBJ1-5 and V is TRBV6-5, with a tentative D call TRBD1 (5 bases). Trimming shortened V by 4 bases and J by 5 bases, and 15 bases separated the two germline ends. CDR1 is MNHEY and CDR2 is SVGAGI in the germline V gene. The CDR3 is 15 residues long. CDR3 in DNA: TGTGCCAGCAGTTTTTCCAGGGAATTGGATCAGCCCCAGCATTTT. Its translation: CASSFSRELDQPQHF.

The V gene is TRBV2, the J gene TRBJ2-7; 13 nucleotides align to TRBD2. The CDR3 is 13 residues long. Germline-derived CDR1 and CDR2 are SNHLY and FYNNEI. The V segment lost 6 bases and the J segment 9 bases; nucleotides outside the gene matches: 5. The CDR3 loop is CASSEGLAGTQYF. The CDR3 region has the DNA TGTGCCAGCAGCGAGGGACTAGCGGGGACGCAGTACTTC.